This TCR beta chain was recorded in a study of T cells in localized non-small cell lung cancer. TCRdb's table, derived via immunoSEQ multiplex PCR, lists solely in-frame clones and lacks some. Of roughly 84,000 clones detected, approximately 90% appear once; the ten largest clones hold 20% to 25%. The germline V and J ends were trimmed by 7 bases and 6 bases, with 15 bases remaining between them. The CDR3 has 13 amino acids. Germline assignment: CDR1 MNHEY and CDR2 SMNVEV (reference sequence). The sequenced sample was peripheral blood, obtained before any cancer treatment. The sequence was obtained from a woman aged 40-69 years with stage I squamous cell lung carcinoma. The rearrangement joins TRBV27 to TRBJ1-2, with D unresolved. CDR3 nucleotides: TGTGCCAGCACCCAAGGTGGCGGGCATGGCTACACCTTC. The encoded protein is CASTQGGGHGYTF.